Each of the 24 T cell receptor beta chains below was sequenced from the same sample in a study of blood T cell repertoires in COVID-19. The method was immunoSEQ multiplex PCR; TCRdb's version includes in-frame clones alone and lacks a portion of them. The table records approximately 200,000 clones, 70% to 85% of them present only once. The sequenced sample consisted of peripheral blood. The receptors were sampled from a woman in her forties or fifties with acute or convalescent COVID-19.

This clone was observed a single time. In nucleotides, the CDR3 is TGTGCCAGCAGCTTATATCAGAATACGCAGTATTTT. Protein: CASSLYQNTQYF. The rearrangement uses TRBV7-2 and TRBJ2-3, with D uncertain. Germline V lookup: CDR1 SGHTA, CDR2 FQGNSA. Trimming stripped 2 bases from V and 7 bases from J, with 7 bases between. The CDR3 sequence is 12 residues long. The whole variable domain, remainder taken from reference TRBV7-2 and TRBJ2-3, is GAGVSQSPSNKVTEKGKDVELRCDPISGHTALYWYRQSLGQGLEFLIYFQGNSAPDKSGLPSDRFSAERTGGSVSTLTIQRTQQEDSAVYLCASSLYQNTQYFGPGTRLTVL.

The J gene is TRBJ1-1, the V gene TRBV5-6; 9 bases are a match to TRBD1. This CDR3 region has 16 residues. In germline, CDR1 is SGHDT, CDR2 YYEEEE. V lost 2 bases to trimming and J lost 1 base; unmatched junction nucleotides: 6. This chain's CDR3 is CASSFLPGQGNTEAFF. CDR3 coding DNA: TGTGCCAGCAGCTTCTTACCGGGACAGGGGAACACTGAAGCTTTCTTT.

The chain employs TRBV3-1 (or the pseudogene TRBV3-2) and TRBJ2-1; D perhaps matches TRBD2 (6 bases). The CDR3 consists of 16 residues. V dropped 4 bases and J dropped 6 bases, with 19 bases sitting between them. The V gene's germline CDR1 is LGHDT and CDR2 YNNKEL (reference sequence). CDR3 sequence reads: CASSLRRVRGINEQFF. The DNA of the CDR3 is TGTGCCAGCAGCCTTCGTCGGGTGCGGGGTATCAATGAGCAGTTCTTC.

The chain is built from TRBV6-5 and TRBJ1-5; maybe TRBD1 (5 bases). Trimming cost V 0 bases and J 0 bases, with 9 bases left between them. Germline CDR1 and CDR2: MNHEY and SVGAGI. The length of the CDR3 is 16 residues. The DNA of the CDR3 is TGTGCCAGCAGTTACTCCAGGGCCGCTAGCAATCAGCCCCAGCATTTT. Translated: CASSYSRAASNQPQHF.

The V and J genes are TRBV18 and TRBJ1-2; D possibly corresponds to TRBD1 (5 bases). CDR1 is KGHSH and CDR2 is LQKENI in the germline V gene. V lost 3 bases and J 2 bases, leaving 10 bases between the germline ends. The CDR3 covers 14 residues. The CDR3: CASSPADRNYGYTF. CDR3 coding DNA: TGTGCCAGCTCACCTGCCGACAGAAACTATGGCTACACCTTC.

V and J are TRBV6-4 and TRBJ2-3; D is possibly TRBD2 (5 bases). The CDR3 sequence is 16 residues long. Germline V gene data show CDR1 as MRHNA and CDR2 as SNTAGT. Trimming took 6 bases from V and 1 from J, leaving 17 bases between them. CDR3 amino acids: CASRPSGTAGTDTQYF. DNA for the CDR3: TGTGCCAGCAGGCCCTCGGGAACGGCGGGCACAGATACGCAGTATTTT.

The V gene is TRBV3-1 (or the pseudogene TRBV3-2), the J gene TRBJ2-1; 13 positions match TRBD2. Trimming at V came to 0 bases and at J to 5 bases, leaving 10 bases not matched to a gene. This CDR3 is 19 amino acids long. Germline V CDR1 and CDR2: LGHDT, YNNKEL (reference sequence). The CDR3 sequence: CASSQDRRLAGGLNNEQFF. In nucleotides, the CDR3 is TGTGCCAGCAGCCAAGATCGGCGACTAGCGGGGGGCCTAAACAATGAGCAGTTCTTC.

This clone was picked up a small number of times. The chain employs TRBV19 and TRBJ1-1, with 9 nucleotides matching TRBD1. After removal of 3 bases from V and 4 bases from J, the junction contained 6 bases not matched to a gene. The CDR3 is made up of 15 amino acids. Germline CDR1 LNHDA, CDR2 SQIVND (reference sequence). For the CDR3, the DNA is TGTGCCAGTAGTATCCGTGGGACAGGGTCCACTGAAGCTTTCTTT. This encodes CASSIRGTGSTEAFF.

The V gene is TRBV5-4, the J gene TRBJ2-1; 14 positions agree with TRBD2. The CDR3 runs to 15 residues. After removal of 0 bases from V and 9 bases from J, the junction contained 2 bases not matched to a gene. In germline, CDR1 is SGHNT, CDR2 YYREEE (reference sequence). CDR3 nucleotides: TGTGCCAGCAGCTTGGGACTAGCGGGGGGGACTGAGCAGTTCTTC. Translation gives CASSLGLAGGTEQFF.

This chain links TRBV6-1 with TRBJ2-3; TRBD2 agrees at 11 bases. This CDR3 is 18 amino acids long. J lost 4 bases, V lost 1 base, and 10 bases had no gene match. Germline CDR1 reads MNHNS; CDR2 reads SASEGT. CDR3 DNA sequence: TGTGCCAGCAGTGAAGAGGCGACTAGCGGGATTGGTTCAGATACGCAGTATTTT. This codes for CASSEEATSGIGSDTQYF.

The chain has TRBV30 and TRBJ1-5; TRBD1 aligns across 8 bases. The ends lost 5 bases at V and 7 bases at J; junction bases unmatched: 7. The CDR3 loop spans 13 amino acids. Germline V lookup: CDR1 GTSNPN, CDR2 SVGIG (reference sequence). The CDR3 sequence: CAWGGTGSQPQHF. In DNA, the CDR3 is TGTGCCTGGGGAGGGACAGGTTCACAGCCCCAGCATTTT.

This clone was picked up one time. CDR3 loop: CASSLRVIAGANTGELFF. Here the CDR3 DNA reads TGTGCCAGCAGTCTACGGGTAATAGCGGGGGCGAACACCGGGGAGCTGTTTTTT. J is TRBJ2-2 and V is TRBV6-6; 9 nucleotides line up with TRBD2. The CDR3 is 18 residues long. Germline loops: CDR1 MNHNY, CDR2 SVGAGI (reference sequence). The junction had 10 bases not matched to a gene; V was cut back by 5 bases and J by 0 bases.

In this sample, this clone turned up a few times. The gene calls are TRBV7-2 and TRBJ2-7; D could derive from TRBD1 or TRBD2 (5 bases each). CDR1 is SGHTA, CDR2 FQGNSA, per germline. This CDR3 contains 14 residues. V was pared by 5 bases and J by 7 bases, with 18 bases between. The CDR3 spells CASSVGSHRKEQYF. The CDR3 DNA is TGTGCCAGCAGCGTAGGGAGCCACAGGAAAGAGCAGTACTTC.

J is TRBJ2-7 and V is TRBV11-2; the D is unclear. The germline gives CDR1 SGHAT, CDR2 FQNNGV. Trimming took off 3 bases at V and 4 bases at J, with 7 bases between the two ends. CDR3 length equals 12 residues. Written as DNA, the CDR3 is TGTGCCAGCAGCTTTTCAGGTTACGAGCAGTACTTC. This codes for CASSFSGYEQYF.

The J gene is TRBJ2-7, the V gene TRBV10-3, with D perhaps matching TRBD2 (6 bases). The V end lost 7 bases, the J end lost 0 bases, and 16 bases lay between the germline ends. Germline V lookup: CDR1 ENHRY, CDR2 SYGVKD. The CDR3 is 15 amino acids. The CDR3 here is CAITSGTQLSYEQYF. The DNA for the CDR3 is TGTGCCATCACTTCGGGGACTCAACTCTCCTACGAGCAGTACTTC.

The CDR3 nucleotides are TGTGCCAGCAGCTTGGACAACGCGAACACCGGGGAGCTGTTTTTT. Its protein is CASSLDNANTGELFF. The chain is built from TRBV7-6 and TRBJ2-2; tentative D call: TRBD1 (5 bases). V lost 3 bases, J lost 0 bases, and 8 bases lay in between. CDR3 length: 15 residues. The germline CDR1 and CDR2 sequences are SGHVS and FNYEAQ.

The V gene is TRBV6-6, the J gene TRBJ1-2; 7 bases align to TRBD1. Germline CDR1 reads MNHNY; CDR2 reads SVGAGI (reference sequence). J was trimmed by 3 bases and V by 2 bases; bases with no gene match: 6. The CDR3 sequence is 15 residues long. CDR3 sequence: CASSYVGTADYGYTF. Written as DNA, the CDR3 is TGTGCCAGCAGTTACGTGGGGACAGCAGACTATGGCTACACCTTC.

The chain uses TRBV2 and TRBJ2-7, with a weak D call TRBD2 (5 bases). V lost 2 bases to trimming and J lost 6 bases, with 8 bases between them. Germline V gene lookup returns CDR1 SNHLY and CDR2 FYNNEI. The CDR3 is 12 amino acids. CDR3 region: CASSEQGGEQYF. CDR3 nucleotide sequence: TGTGCCAGCAGTGAACAAGGAGGCGAGCAGTACTTC. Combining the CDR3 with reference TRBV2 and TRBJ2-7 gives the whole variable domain EPEVTQTPSHQVTQMGQEVILRCVPISNHLYFYWYRQILGQKVEFLVSFYNNEISEKSEIFDDQFSVERPDGSNFTLKIRSTKLEDSAMYFCASSEQGGEQYFGPGTRLTVT.

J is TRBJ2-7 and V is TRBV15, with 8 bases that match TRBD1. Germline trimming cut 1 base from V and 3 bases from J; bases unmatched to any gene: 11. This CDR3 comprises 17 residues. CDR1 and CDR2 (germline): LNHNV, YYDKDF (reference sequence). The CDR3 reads CATSRGLTGVGLYEQYF. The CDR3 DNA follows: TGTGCCACCAGCAGAGGCCTGACAGGGGTAGGCCTCTACGAGCAGTACTTC. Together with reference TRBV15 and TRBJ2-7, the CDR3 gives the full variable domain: DAMVIQNPRYQVTQFGKPVTLSCSQTLNHNVMYWYQQKSSQAPKLLFHYYDKDFNNEADTPDNFQSRRPNTSFCFLDIRSPGLGDTAMYLCATSRGLTGVGLYEQYFGPGTRLTVT.

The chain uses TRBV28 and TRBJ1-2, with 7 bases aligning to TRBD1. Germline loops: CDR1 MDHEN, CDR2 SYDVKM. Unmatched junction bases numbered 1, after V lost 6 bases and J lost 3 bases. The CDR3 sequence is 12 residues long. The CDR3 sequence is CASRTGDYGYTF. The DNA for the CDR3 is TGTGCCAGCAGAACAGGGGACTATGGCTACACCTTC.

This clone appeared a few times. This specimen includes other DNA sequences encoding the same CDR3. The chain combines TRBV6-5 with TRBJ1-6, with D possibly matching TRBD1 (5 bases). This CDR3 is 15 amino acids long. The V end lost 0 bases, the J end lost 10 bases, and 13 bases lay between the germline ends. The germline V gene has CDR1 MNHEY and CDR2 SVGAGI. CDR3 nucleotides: TGTGCCAGCAGTTACTCGATGGGGGGTCACTCACCCCTCCACTTT. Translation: CASSYSMGGHSPLHF.

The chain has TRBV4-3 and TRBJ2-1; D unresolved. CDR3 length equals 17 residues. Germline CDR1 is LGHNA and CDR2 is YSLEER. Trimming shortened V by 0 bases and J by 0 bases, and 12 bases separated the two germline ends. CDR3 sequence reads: CASSQDLGSSSYNEQFF. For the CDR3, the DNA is TGCGCCAGCAGCCAAGACCTCGGTTCTAGCTCCTACAATGAGCAGTTCTTC.

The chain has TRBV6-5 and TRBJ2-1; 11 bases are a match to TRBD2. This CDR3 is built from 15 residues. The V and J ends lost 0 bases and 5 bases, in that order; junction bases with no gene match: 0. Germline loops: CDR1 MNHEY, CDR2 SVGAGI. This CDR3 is CASSYSTSGNNEQFF. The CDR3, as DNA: TGTGCCAGCAGTTACTCGACTAGCGGGAACAATGAGCAGTTCTTC.

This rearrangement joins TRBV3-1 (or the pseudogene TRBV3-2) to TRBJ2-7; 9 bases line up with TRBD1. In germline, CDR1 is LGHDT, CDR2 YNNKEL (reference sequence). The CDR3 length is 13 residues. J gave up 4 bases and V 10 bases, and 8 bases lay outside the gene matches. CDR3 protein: CATWQGQGYEQYF. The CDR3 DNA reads TGTGCCACCTGGCAAGGACAGGGGTACGAGCAGTACTTC.